Presented here are 6 T cell receptor beta chains from one specimen sequenced in a study of CD8 T cells in ankylosing spondylitis. Via MiXCR, TCRdb re-called the 5' RACE reads, giving one row per CDR3 protein. The sample has roughly 230,000 distinct CDR3 sequences; 15% to 20% are singletons. What was sequenced was blood, either unsorted or a sorted T cell fraction (not recorded which). Source of these receptors: a male donor with ankylosing spondylitis or in good health (not recorded which).

This clonotype has only a few counts. The J gene is TRBJ1-4, the V gene TRBV5-1; tentatively, D is TRBD1 (5 bases). Trimming stripped 4 bases from V and 0 bases from J, with 13 bases between. Germline V gene lookup returns CDR1 SGHRS and CDR2 YFSETQ. This CDR3 is 16 amino acids long. The CDR3 DNA is TGCGCCAGCAGCCATGACAGCCTCGCAACTAATGAAAAACTGTTTTTT. It specifies CASSHDSLATNEKLFF.

The chain carries TRBV29-1 and TRBJ2-1, with 11 bases matching TRBD2. This CDR3 comprises 17 residues. Germline CDR1 and CDR2: SQVTM and ANQGSEA. With V trimmed by 1 base and J by 2 bases, 7 bases remained unmatched. CDR3 region: CSVEVPGLAEPYNEQFF. The CDR3 DNA follows: TGCAGCGTTGAAGTCCCGGGACTAGCGGAGCCCTACAATGAGCAGTTCTTC.

This clonotype has a handful of counts. CDR3 in amino acids: CSGVGGDNEQFF. In DNA, the CDR3 is TGCAGCGGCGTCGGAGGCGACAATGAGCAGTTCTTC. This sequence joins TRBV29-1 and TRBJ2-1; D perhaps matches TRBD2 (5 bases). Between the trimmed V and J ends, which lost 7 bases and 5 bases, there was a span of 12 bases. The CDR3 contains 12 residues. CDR1 is SQVTM, CDR2 ANQGSEA, per germline.

This clonotype was counted at least ten times. V and J are TRBV5-6 and TRBJ1-1; D ambiguous. V lost 1 base to trimming and J lost 3 bases, with 4 bases between them. The CDR3 totals 12 residues. Germline V gene sequence: CDR1 SGHDT, CDR2 YYEEEE. The CDR3 coding sequence is TGTGCCAGCAGCTTGATGGACACTGAAGCTTTCTTT. This encodes CASSLMDTEAFF.

The chain employs TRBV5-5 and TRBJ2-7, with 10 bases that match TRBD2. This CDR3 has 14 amino acids. After removal of 3 bases from V and 3 bases from J, the junction contained 3 bases not matched to a gene. Germline V gene lookup returns CDR1 SGHKS and CDR2 YYEKEE (reference sequence). The CDR3 loop reads CASSSASGSYEQYF. For the CDR3, the DNA is TGTGCCAGCAGCTCAGCTAGCGGGAGCTACGAGCAGTACTTC.

This clonotype appeared many times. The chain combines TRBV5-1 with TRBJ2-2; no reliable D call. The CDR3 runs 16 residues. Per the germline V gene, CDR1 is SGHRS and CDR2 is YFSETQ. The V end was cut by 0 bases, the J end by 1 base, with 10 bases between. The CDR3 sequence is CASSLAVSENTGELFF. The CDR3 DNA follows: TGCGCCAGCAGCTTGGCTGTGTCAGAGAACACCGGGGAGCTGTTTTTT.